The clone carrying this T cell receptor (beta chain) occurred a few times. The source of the sample is a study of cytomegalovirus exposure and HLA in healthy donors. 60 Vbeta and 13 Jbeta primers were used in PCR. Method: immunoSEQ multiplex PCR; TCRdb's copy keeps in-frame clones and lacks some. The table includes over 150,000 clones, approximately 84% detected once. CDR1 is LNHDA and CDR2 is SQIVND in the germline V gene (reference sequence). The CDR3 consists of 13 residues. Trimming left V 5 bases short and J 3 bases short, with 11 bases between. The chain links TRBV19 to TRBJ2-7, with D perhaps TRBD2 (6 bases). The sequenced sample was PBMCs. This TCR was sampled from a man between 18 and 35 years old in good health and CMV-seronegative. CDR3 coding DNA: TGTGCCAGTAGTGTTGGGCGGGACTACGAGCAGTACTTC. Its translation: CASSVGRDYEQYF.